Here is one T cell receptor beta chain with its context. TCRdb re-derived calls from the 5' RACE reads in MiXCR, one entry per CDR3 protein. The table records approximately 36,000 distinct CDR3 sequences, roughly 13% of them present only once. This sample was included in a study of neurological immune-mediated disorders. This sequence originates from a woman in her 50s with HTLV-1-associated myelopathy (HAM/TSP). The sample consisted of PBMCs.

The CDR3 sequence is CASSLFPEGYTF. The DNA of the CDR3 is TGTGCCAGCAGCTTGTTCCCCGAAGGCTACACCTTC. The J gene is TRBJ1-2, the V gene TRBV5-6; D unclear. V lost 1 base, J lost 8 bases, and 9 bases lay in between. Germline CDR1 and CDR2: SGHDT and YYEEEE. This CDR3 is built from 12 residues.